The entry below describes one TCR beta chain. The antigen remains unidentified. As for treatment: over 15 received Ad26.COV2.S at low or high dose, single or two shots; several received placebo; per-sample allocation not given. Sampling was done on day 63 after the first vaccine or placebo injection. Aged 18-55 years, donor was enrolled in Boston in the early 2020s. Vaccination employed an Ad26 vector expressing the Wuhan-strain SARS-CoV-2 spike. This sample is drawn from a study of Ad26.COV2.S vaccination and SARS-CoV-2 variants. Study-level points and caveats: The TCR breadth and depth analyses may have produced an underestimate of total T cell responses.

The method was immunoSEQ multiplex PCR; TCRdb's version includes in-frame clones alone and lacks a portion of them. This repertoire shows approximately 410,000 clones, approximately 90% found once; its top ten account for 3.6%. The V segment lost 5 bases and the J segment 2 bases; nucleotides outside the gene matches: 4. The CDR3 is 15 amino acids. The germline V gene encodes CDR1 SEHNR and CDR2 FQNEAQ (reference sequence). The source of this sequence is a person aged 18-60 years who received the Ad26.COV2.S COVID-19 vaccine or a placebo. This specimen was peripheral blood, taken in a trial of Ad26.COV2.S vaccine versus placebo. The chain uses TRBV7-9 and TRBJ2-2, with 8 bases fitting TRBD2. In DNA, the CDR3 is TGTGCCAGCAGCCACGGACTAGCTAACACCGGGGAGCTGTTTTTT. Amino acids: CASSHGLANTGELFF.